This T cell receptor beta chain is from a study of blood T cell repertoires in COVID-19. In the study overall: All recovered Cohort 3 donors got two negative PCRs, got clearance, or saw symptom resolution.

Germline lookup yields CDR1 SEHNR and CDR2 FQNEAQ (reference sequence). Trimming took 7 bases from V and 6 from J, leaving 10 bases between them. This CDR3 contains 12 residues. In the original analysis: Reference gene primers were amplified, and this amplification served to estimate nucleated cell counts. Profiling relied on immunoSEQ multiplex PCR, and the TCRdb table lists in-frame clones only, not all of them. The V and J calls and clone size were taken over from that table, and D and trimming were inferred from the DNA. This sample has about 190,000 clones, with 86% found just once. The sequenced sample was PBMCs or T cells enriched from blood (not recorded which). The clonotype originates from a woman aged 40 to 55 in a cohort exposed to, infected with or recovered from COVID-19 (not recorded which). The genes are TRBV7-9 and TRBJ1-5, with a possible D match to TRBD1 (6 bases). As DNA, the CDR3 is TGTGCCAGCACTATAGGGGGTCAGCCCCAGCATTTT. It translates to CASTIGGQPQHF.